This T cell receptor (beta chain) was recovered during a study of glioma-infiltrating T cells after dendritic cell vaccination. Overall study: Autologous tumor lysate-pulsed dendritic cell vaccination was given between about 2002 and 2012.

The germline V gene has CDR1 SGHDN and CDR2 FVKESK. V was clipped by 1 base and J by 5 bases; unmatched bases: 7. CDR3 length equals 15 residues. This clone was detected only once. Repertoires were generated with immunoSEQ multiplex PCR, while TCRdb's copy carries only in-frame clones and drops some. The data hold 25,000 to 35,000 clones, with 85% to 95% observed a single time. The V call is TRBV14, the J call TRBJ2-5, with 7 bases matching TRBD2. This receptor was obtained from a human donor with glioblastoma. Sequenced here: blood, sampled before dendritic cell vaccination. This CDR3 reads CASSQAKGTMETQYF. The CDR3 DNA sequence: TGTGCCAGCAGCCAAGCGAAGGGGACTATGGAGACCCAGTACTTC.